The 4 T cell receptor beta chains listed next were all sequenced from one sample in a study of T cells in tuberculosis. Sequencing was performed with immunoSEQ multiplex PCR; in TCRdb, only in-frame clones are kept and a portion is missing. The table lists about 37,000 clones, around 93% of them singletons. The sample was PBMCs. These receptors all come from a donor aged 10 to 29 with latent tuberculosis or without tuberculosis infection. Some clones in this sample may be carry-over from other donors' samples.

V and J are TRBV27 and TRBJ2-7; 9 positions agree with TRBD2. This CDR3 spans 14 amino acids. Germline V gives CDR1 MNHEY, CDR2 SMNVEV (reference sequence). With V trimmed by 4 bases and J by 5 bases, 6 bases remained unmatched. CDR3 sequence reads: CASSSLAGSHEQYF. The CDR3, as DNA: TGTGCCAGCAGTTCCCTAGCGGGGTCCCACGAGCAGTACTTC.

The CDR3 DNA reads TGTGCCAGTAGTACGTCACTGAACAATGAGCAGTTCTTC. Protein: CASSTSLNNEQFF. The chain joins TRBV19 to TRBJ2-1, with unresolved D. Germline loops: CDR1 LNHDA, CDR2 SQIVND (reference sequence). V lost 4 bases, J lost 5 bases, and 9 bases lay in between. This CDR3 has 13 residues.

This clone was recorded a few times. The chain recombines TRBV6-5 with TRBJ2-2; 10 positions match TRBD1. The CDR3 runs to 15 residues. Germline V gene data show CDR1 as MNHEY and CDR2 as SVGAGI. V lost 2 bases and J lost 3; bases outside the gene matches: 0. The CDR3, as DNA: TGTGCCAGCAGTTACGGGACAGGGGACACCGGGGAGCTGTTTTTT. Amino acid sequence: CASSYGTGDTGELFF.

This chain connects TRBV12-5 to TRBJ2-1; TRBD1 matches at 7 bases. The trim removed 5 bases at V and 0 bases at J, leaving 7 bases unmatched. CDR3 size: 16 residues. Germline CDR1 LGHNT, CDR2 FRNRAP. The CDR3: CASGPMTGSSYNEQFF. The CDR3, as DNA: TGTGCTAGTGGTCCCATGACAGGGAGCTCCTACAATGAGCAGTTCTTC.